Reported below is one TCR beta chain. This entry comes from a study of OX40 agonist ivuxolimab in advanced cancers. Sequencing was performed with immunoSEQ multiplex PCR; in TCRdb, only in-frame clones are kept and a portion is missing. The sample consists of about 28,000 clones, approximately 78% of them appearing once. V gave up 4 bases and J gave up 2 bases, with 8 bases separating them. This CDR3 spans 14 amino acids. CDR1 KGHSH and CDR2 LQKENI come from the germline V gene. This sequence was found in an adult with an advanced solid tumor such as melanoma, head and neck, liver or kidney cancer. The rearrangement uses TRBV18 and TRBJ1-4; maybe TRBD1 (5 bases). Sequencing used CD4+ or CD8+ T cells sorted from blood, obtained in a trial of the OX40 agonist ivuxolimab. CDR3 sequence: CASSLRDTNEKLFF. CDR3 DNA: TGTGCCAGCTCACTCCGGGACACTAATGAAAAACTGTTTTTT.